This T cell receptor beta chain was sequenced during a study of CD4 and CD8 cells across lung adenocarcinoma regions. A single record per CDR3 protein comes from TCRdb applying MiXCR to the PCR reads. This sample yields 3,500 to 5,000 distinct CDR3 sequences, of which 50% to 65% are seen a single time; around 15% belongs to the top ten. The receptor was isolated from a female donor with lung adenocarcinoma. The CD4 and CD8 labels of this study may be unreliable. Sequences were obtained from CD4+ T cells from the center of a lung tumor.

The CDR3 sequence is CSAIGPRTDTQYF. In nucleotides, the CDR3 is TGCAGTGCGATAGGGCCGAGGACAGATACGCAGTATTTT. The chain is built from TRBV20-1 and TRBJ2-3; unclear D gene. Per germline, CDR1 DFQATT and CDR2 SNEGSKA (reference sequence). The V gene lost 6 bases and the J gene lost 3 bases, with 13 bases spanning the gap. CDR3 size: 13 residues.